This T cell receptor beta chain is drawn from a study of blood T cell repertoires in COVID-19 (dated by TCRdb to about 2020). The study in broad terms: Collaborator samples came from the United States, Italy and Spain and covered acute and convalescent phases of COVID-19. The material from the prospective study consisted of cDNA or gDNA derived from T cells, B-cell-depleted T cells, or PBMCs. Deeply sampled blood TCRbeta repertoires from subjects exposed to, actively infected with, or recovered from COVID-19 were included in the dataset. The repertoires were made available in a free public database intended to serve as a resource for research on the immune response to SARS-CoV-2. Samples were obtained from the ongoing ImmuneRACE study (first 160 participants) and from some 1,200 subjects provided by 6 global collaborators. Sample metadata almost always included a de-identified subject ID, COVID-19 status, age in years and sex. Where HLA class I and class II types were available, the types were taken from metadata supplied by the sample provider, not from assay-based typing.

In the case of this clone: Its antigen has not been determined. Base qualities are not recorded, but no much larger clone differs from it by a single base.

The CDR1 and CDR2 encoded by the germline V gene are SGDLS and YYNGEE. Relative to germline, V is missing 0 bases and J is missing 2 bases, with 13 bases of the junction outside any gene match. The CDR3 runs 18 amino acids, cysteine and phenylalanine included. Left in the record is the CDR3 DNA by itself, 54 bases read in frame from the first base. One collaborating source in Seattle enrolled patients while the patients were actively infected and followed the patients over time throughout the course of disease. Collaborating institutions collected whole blood in K2EDTA tubes following their own protocols. For TCRbeta analysis, collaborators shipped samples in one of three forms: frozen whole blood, isolated PBMCs, or DNA extracted from either of those sample types. The immunoSEQ Assay, a bias-controlled multiplex PCR, was used to amplify TCRbeta CDR3 regions from genomic DNA. The original pipeline was this. The number of nucleated cells in each sample was estimated from the amplification of reference gene primers within the assay. Sequence reads were collapsed and filtered to measure the absolute abundance of every unique TCRbeta CDR3 rearrangement. For each sample, productive Simpson clonality was calculated as the square root of Simpson's diversity index across productive rearrangements. TCRdb re-hosts the immuneACCESS table, in-frame sequences only. Its copies lack some clones; in the studies checked, an unresolved V gene accounts for under half of them, and the cause for the rest is not known. The D gene and trimming were derived from the DNA, and the V and J assignments and clone size from that table. Across this sample there are more than 200,000 clones, with approximately 81% seen only once. The top ten hold roughly a tenth of the sample.

The investigation overall reported the following: The quantity of clinical and demographic metadata differed by source and by participant and was supplied without curation.

Here the chain combines TRBV9 and TRBJ2-5; 7 middle bases align to TRBD2. The sample comprised peripheral blood. The sequence derives from a woman older than 75 with COVID-19, enrolled during active disease. This receptor has the CDR3 CASSVGDVAGTRQETQYF. The nucleotide sequence reads TGTGCCAGCAGCGTAGGGGATGTAGCGGGTACGAGGCAAGAGACCCAGTACTTC.